This passage covers 18 T cell receptor beta chains from one sample sequenced in a study of siplizumab effects on memory and regulatory T cells. Using immunoSEQ multiplex PCR, the repertoire was profiled, and TCRdb retains in-frame clones only, with some absent. The data contain tens of thousands of clones, approximately 94% of them singletons. The sample consisted of CD8+ T cells sorted from blood. All receptors come from a human donor in good health.

The V and J genes are TRBV6-1 and TRBJ2-1; D not resolved. CDR1 MNHNS and CDR2 SASEGT come from the germline V gene. Trimming left V 1 base short and J 5 bases short, with 3 bases between. CDR3 length equals 12 residues. The CDR3 protein is CASSEVDNEQFF. Written as DNA, the CDR3 is TGTGCCAGCAGTGAAGTAGACAATGAGCAGTTCTTC.

The chain employs TRBV6-6 and TRBJ2-5; no clear D. Trimming pared 5 bases from V and 4 bases from J, leaving 11 bases between. Germline values: CDR1 MNHNY, CDR2 SVGAGI (reference sequence). The CDR3 sequence is 13 residues long. The CDR3: CASSGEHRETQYF. CDR3 sequence (DNA): TGTGCCAGCAGTGGGGAACACCGAGAGACCCAGTACTTC.

The V and J genes are TRBV4-3 and TRBJ2-2; no clear D. The CDR3 consists of 16 residues. Deletions cut 0 bases from V and 6 bases from J, with 14 bases between. CDR1 and CDR2 from the germline V gene are LGHNA and YSLEER. The CDR3 spells CASSQDRLGYPGELFF. The CDR3 DNA reads as TGCGCCAGCAGCCAAGATAGATTAGGCTACCCCGGGGAGCTGTTTTTT.

The chain links TRBV6-5 to TRBJ1-2; a weak D match, TRBD1 (5 bases). From germline, CDR1 is MNHEY and CDR2 SVGAGI. V lost 7 bases to trimming and J lost 4 bases, with 13 bases between them. CDR3 size: 13 residues. This CDR3 is CASTPGRGYGYTF. The CDR3, as DNA: TGTGCCAGCACCCCGGGGCGCGGCTATGGCTACACCTTC.

The chain employs TRBV7-3 and TRBJ2-1; TRBD2 might be the D (6 bases). V gave up 5 bases and J gave up 5 bases, with 16 bases separating them. This CDR3 is 15 amino acids long. Germline loops: CDR1 SGHTA, CDR2 FQGTGA. CDR3 sequence reads: CASSVGTGFNNEQFF. The CDR3 nucleotides read TGTGCCAGCAGCGTCGGGACTGGTTTCAACAATGAGCAGTTCTTC.

This chain links TRBV2 with TRBJ2-1, with 9 bases matching TRBD2. The CDR3 runs 14 residues. CDR1 and CDR2 from the germline V gene are SNHLY and FYNNEI. Trimming at V came to 7 bases and at J to 4 bases, leaving 5 bases not matched to a gene. Written as DNA, the CDR3 is TGTGCCAGCAAGGAGACTAGCGGATACAATGAGCAGTTCTTC. Translating gives CASKETSGYNEQFF.

The chain has TRBV4-2 and TRBJ2-7; unclear D gene. With 1 base removed from V and 0 bases from J, the gap between germline ends came to 13 bases. Germline V gene lookup returns CDR1 LGHNA and CDR2 YNFKEQ. The CDR3 runs 16 residues. The CDR3 here is CASSQVDTSSSYEQYF. In DNA, the CDR3 is TGTGCCAGCAGCCAAGTTGACACCTCTAGCTCCTACGAGCAGTACTTC.

The V gene is TRBV5-1, the J gene TRBJ2-7; a weak D match, TRBD2 (6 bases). With 8 bases removed from V and 6 bases from J, the gap between germline ends came to 24 bases. The CDR3 sequence is 15 residues long. CDR1 SGHRS and CDR2 YFSETQ come from the germline V gene. In DNA, the CDR3 is TGCGCCAGTGGGCCTTACGGACTACCGAGTGCCGAGCAGTACTTC. Residues: CASGPYGLPSAEQYF. The variable domain in full, with the rest retrieved from reference TRBV5-1 and TRBJ2-7, is KAGVTQTPRYLIKTRGQQVTLSCSPISGHRSVSWYQQTPGQGLQFLFEYFSETQRNKGNFPGRFSGRQFSNSRSEMNVSTLELGDSALYLCASGPYGLPSAEQYFGPGTRLTVT.

The chain has TRBV6-6 and TRBJ2-5; 9 bases fit TRBD1. J lost 5 bases, V lost 2 bases, and 6 bases had no gene match. Germline-derived CDR1 and CDR2 are MNHNY and SVGAGI (reference sequence). The CDR3 is 15 amino acids. CDR3 in amino acids: CASSYEGTGRETQYF. In DNA form, the CDR3 reads TGTGCCAGCAGTTACGAAGGGACAGGGAGGGAGACCCAGTACTTC.

The chain links TRBV6-1 to TRBJ2-7, with a weak D call TRBD1 (5 bases). CDR3 length: 15 amino acids. Deletions cut 1 base from V and 0 bases from J, with 10 bases between. From germline, CDR1 is MNHNS and CDR2 SASEGT. CDR3 sequence (DNA): TGTGCCAGCAGTGAAGGTGGGGCCAGCTCCTACGAGCAGTACTTC. Protein product: CASSEGGASSYEQYF.

The chain links TRBV30 to TRBJ2-7; weak D call: TRBD1 (6 bases). CDR3 size: 14 residues. Trimming left V 3 bases short and J 4 bases short, with 16 bases between. Germline V lookup: CDR1 GTSNPN, CDR2 SVGIG (reference sequence). The CDR3 is CAWSRDILTYEQYF. CDR3 coding DNA: TGTGCCTGGAGCCGGGACATTCTAACTTACGAGCAGTACTTC. The full variable domain, its missing parts supplied by reference TRBV30 and TRBJ2-7, is SQTIHQWPATLVQPVGSPLSLECTVEGTSNPNLYWYRQAAGRGLQLLFYSVGIGQISSEVPQNLSASRPQDRQFILSSKKLLLSDSGFYLCAWSRDILTYEQYFGPGTRLTVT.

This chain uses TRBV11-2 with TRBJ1-4; tentatively, D is TRBD1 (5 bases). V lost 3 bases and J 4 bases, leaving 15 bases between the germline ends. The CDR3 is made up of 16 amino acids. The germline V gene encodes CDR1 SGHAT and CDR2 FQNNGV. CDR3 sequence reads: CASSLVQGNHNEKLFF. Written as DNA, the CDR3 is TGTGCCAGCAGCTTGGTGCAGGGAAACCATAATGAAAAACTGTTTTTT.

The rearrangement links TRBV6-6 to TRBJ1-1, with a weak D call TRBD1 (5 bases). The V end lost 1 base, the J end lost 3 bases, and 12 bases lay between the germline ends. The CDR3 covers 15 residues. Germline values: CDR1 MNHNY, CDR2 SVGAGI (reference sequence). CDR3 in DNA: TGTGCCAGCAGTTACTTAGGGACGGTTGACACTGAAGCTTTCTTT. As protein: CASSYLGTVDTEAFF.

The chain has TRBV5-6 and TRBJ1-2, with TRBD1 matching 8 bases. Losses at the gene ends were 7 bases for V and 4 bases for J; bases not matched to a gene: 15. The CDR3 loop spans 16 amino acids. Per the germline V gene, CDR1 is SGHDT and CDR2 is YYEEEE. The CDR3 region has the DNA TGTGCCAGCGGCTGGGGGACAGGAGCTAATTTCTATGGCTACACCTTC. Translating gives CASGWGTGANFYGYTF.

V usage is TRBV6-5 and J usage is TRBJ2-3; 8 positions agree with TRBD2. The length of the CDR3 is 15 residues. The germline V gene has CDR1 MNHEY and CDR2 SVGAGI. The ends lost 5 bases at V and 2 bases at J; junction bases unmatched: 6. As DNA, the CDR3 is TGTGCCAGCAGTCTTATAGCGGGATACACAGATACGCAGTATTTT. Its translation is CASSLIAGYTDTQYF.

The chain links TRBV9 to TRBJ2-7; D is perhaps TRBD1 or TRBD2 (6 bases each). The CDR3 has 13 residues. Trimming pared 3 bases from V and 5 bases from J, leaving 12 bases between. Germline CDR1 is SGDLS and CDR2 is YYNGEE. The CDR3 region is CASSAVGGDEQYF. The CDR3 coding sequence is TGTGCCAGCAGCGCGGTGGGGGGCGACGAGCAGTACTTC.

The chain links TRBV9 to TRBJ2-5; 9 nucleotides agree with TRBD1. Losses at the gene ends were 4 bases for V and 2 bases for J; bases not matched to a gene: 6. Germline-derived CDR1 and CDR2 are SGDLS and YYNGEE. The CDR3 totals 15 residues. The CDR3 loop is CASSPLDRGQETQYF. The CDR3 DNA is TGTGCCAGCAGCCCCCTAGACAGGGGGCAAGAGACCCAGTACTTC. Filled out from reference TRBV9 and TRBJ2-5, the complete variable domain reads DSGVTQTPKHLITATGQRVTLRCSPRSGDLSVYWYQQSLDQGLQFLIQYYNGEERAKGNILERFSAQQFPDLHSELNLSSLELGDSALYFCASSPLDRGQETQYFGPGTRLLVL.

This clone was detected a few times. V and J are TRBV4-1 and TRBJ1-1; D gene unclear. The CDR3 contains 14 residues. Germline V lookup: CDR1 MGHRA, CDR2 YSYEKL. V gave up 6 bases and J gave up 3 bases, with 14 bases separating them. This CDR3 is CASSLGPRDTEAFF. CDR3 in DNA: TGCGCCAGCAGTCTTGGCCCGAGAGACACTGAAGCTTTCTTT.